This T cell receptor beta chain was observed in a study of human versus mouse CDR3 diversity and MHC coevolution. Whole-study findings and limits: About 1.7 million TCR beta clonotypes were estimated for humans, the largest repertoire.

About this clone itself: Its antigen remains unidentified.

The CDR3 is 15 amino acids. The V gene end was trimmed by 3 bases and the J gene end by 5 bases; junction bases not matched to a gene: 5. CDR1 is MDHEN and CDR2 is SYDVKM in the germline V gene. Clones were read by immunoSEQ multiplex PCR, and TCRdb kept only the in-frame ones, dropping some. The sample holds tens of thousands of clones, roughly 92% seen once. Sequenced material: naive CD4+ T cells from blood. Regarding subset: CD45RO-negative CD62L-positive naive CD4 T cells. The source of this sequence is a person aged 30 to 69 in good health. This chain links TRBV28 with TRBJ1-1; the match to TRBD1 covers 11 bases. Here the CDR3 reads CASSLGDRGGTEAFF. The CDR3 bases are TGTGCCAGCAGTTTGGGGGACAGGGGGGGGACTGAAGCTTTCTTT.